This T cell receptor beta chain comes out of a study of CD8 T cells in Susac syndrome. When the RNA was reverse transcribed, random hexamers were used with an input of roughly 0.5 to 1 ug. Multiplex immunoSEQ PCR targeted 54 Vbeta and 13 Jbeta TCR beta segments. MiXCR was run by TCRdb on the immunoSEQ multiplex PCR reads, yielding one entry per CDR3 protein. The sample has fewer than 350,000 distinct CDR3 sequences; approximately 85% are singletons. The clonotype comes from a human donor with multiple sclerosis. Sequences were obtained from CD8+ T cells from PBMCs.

CDR3 amino acids: CASSQSGRTDTQYF. CDR3 sequence (DNA): TGCGCCAGCAGCCAAAGCGGGAGAACAGATACGCAGTATTTT. The genes are TRBV4-1 and TRBJ2-3, with 8 bases fitting TRBD2. V shed 2 bases, J shed 3 bases, and the junction held 1 base outside the gene matches. CDR1 and CDR2 from the germline V gene are MGHRA and YSYEKL. The CDR3 has 14 amino acids.